Presented here are 23 T cell receptor beta chains from one specimen sequenced in a study of blood T cell repertoires in COVID-19. Profiling relied on immunoSEQ multiplex PCR, and the TCRdb table lists in-frame clones only, not all of them. The sample holds 300,000 to 400,000 clones, roughly 85% seen once. The specimen was peripheral blood. These receptors all come from a human donor in a cohort sampled during active COVID-19.

The gene calls are TRBV19 and TRBJ1-1; D is unclear. This CDR3 region has 13 residues. The V gene lost 5 bases and the J gene lost 6 bases, with 13 bases spanning the gap. Germline lookup yields CDR1 LNHDA and CDR2 SQIVND (reference sequence). The CDR3 here is CASSLTGRAEAFF. CDR3 bases: TGTGCCAGTAGTTTGACGGGGAGGGCTGAAGCTTTCTTT.

V usage is TRBV7-9 and J usage is TRBJ1-2; 11 bases line up with TRBD1. Germline CDR1 is SEHNR and CDR2 is FQNEAQ (reference sequence). Unmatched junction bases numbered 3, after V lost 0 bases and J lost 6 bases. The CDR3 consists of 15 residues. CDR3 nucleotides: TGTGCCAGCAGCTTAGCCCGGGACAGGGGGGATGGCTACACCTTC. Amino acid sequence: CASSLARDRGDGYTF.

The chain has TRBV9 and TRBJ2-3; possibly TRBD2 for D (5 bases). The V end lost 4 bases, the J end lost 4 bases, and 13 bases lay between the germline ends. This CDR3 region has 14 residues. Germline V CDR1 and CDR2: SGDLS, YYNGEE. Written as DNA, the CDR3 is TGTGCCAGCAGCCCCCCGGCGGGCGCAGATACGCAGTATTTT. Its protein is CASSPPAGADTQYF.

This chain uses TRBV4-1 with TRBJ2-7, with TRBD2 as a possible D gene (5 bases). This CDR3 spans 17 amino acids. Deletions cut 6 bases from V and 3 bases from J, with 24 bases between. The germline CDR1 and CDR2 sequences are MGHRA and YSYEKL. The CDR3 coding sequence is TGCGCCAGCAGTAACCTAGCTGGGAGTGTGGGCCTCTACGAGCAGTACTTC. This gives the protein CASSNLAGSVGLYEQYF.

This chain links TRBV18 with TRBJ2-3, with TRBD2 matching 12 bases. After removal of 3 bases from V and 6 bases from J, the junction contained 7 bases not matched to a gene. CDR3 size: 16 residues. Germline CDR1 reads KGHSH; CDR2 reads LQKENI. CDR3 in DNA: TGTGCCAGCTCACCGCGACTAGCGGGGGTTAGGGATACGCAGTATTTT. Its protein product is CASSPRLAGVRDTQYF.

The V call is TRBV7-9, the J call TRBJ1-3; a possible D gene is TRBD1 (5 bases). CDR1 is SEHNR and CDR2 is FQNEAQ in the germline V gene (reference sequence). Trimming stripped 0 bases from V and 0 bases from J, with 18 bases between. The CDR3 runs 19 residues. This CDR3 is CASSLAGQPGLFSGNTIYF. Written as DNA, the CDR3 is TGTGCCAGCAGCTTAGCGGGGCAGCCAGGGCTCTTCTCTGGAAACACCATATATTTT. Based on the CDR3 plus reference TRBV7-9 and TRBJ1-3, the full variable domain is DTGVSQNPRHKITKRGQNVTFRCDPISEHNRLYWYRQTLGQGPEFLTYFQNEAQLEKSRLLSDRFSAERPKGSFSTLEIQRTEQGDSAMYLCASSLAGQPGLFSGNTIYFGEGSWLTVV.

The count of this clone is one. The chain recombines TRBV24-1 with TRBJ2-1; no clear D gene. V lost 0 bases to trimming and J lost 6 bases, with 8 bases between them. Germline V gene data show CDR1 as KGHDR and CDR2 as SFDVKD. This CDR3 region has 14 residues. Written as DNA, the CDR3 is TGTGCCACCAGTGATTTGAAGCGCGGCAATGAGCAGTTCTTC. Residues: CATSDLKRGNEQFF.

The chain joins TRBV24-1 to TRBJ2-1; 12 nucleotides align to TRBD2. CDR3 length equals 18 residues. V gave up 3 bases and J gave up 5 bases; unmatched junction bases: 10. Per germline, CDR1 KGHDR and CDR2 SFDVKD. Here the CDR3 DNA reads TGTGCCACCAGTGATGGACTAGCGGGGATCCCCAGACACAATGAGCAGTTCTTC. Translated: CATSDGLAGIPRHNEQFF.

The chain carries TRBV14 and TRBJ2-1; 12 nucleotides align to TRBD2. Germline CDR1 reads SGHDN; CDR2 reads FVKESK. CDR3 size: 16 residues. V lost 4 bases, J lost 5 bases, and 6 bases stayed unmatched. DNA of the CDR3: TGTGCCAGCAGCCGTTTAACTAGCGGGGGGAACAATGAGCAGTTCTTC. It specifies CASSRLTSGGNNEQFF.

This clone appeared once. This chain joins TRBV4-1 and TRBJ1-6, with D perhaps matching TRBD1 (6 bases). The V end was cut by 0 bases, the J end by 0 bases, with 6 bases between. The CDR3 consists of 16 residues. Germline loops: CDR1 MGHRA, CDR2 YSYEKL. The CDR3 DNA follows: TGCGCCAGCAGCCAAGAGGACAGCTCCTATAATTCACCCCTCCACTTT. Protein sequence: CASSQEDSSYNSPLHF.

The rearrangement links TRBV6-6 to TRBJ2-1; no definite D call. With 5 bases removed from V and 0 bases from J, the gap between germline ends came to 14 bases. The CDR3 runs to 16 residues. The germline gives CDR1 MNHNY, CDR2 SVGAGI (reference sequence). The DNA of the CDR3 is TGTGCCAGCAGTCCCCGCGCGTATAGCTCCTACAATGAGCAGTTCTTC. Protein product: CASSPRAYSSYNEQFF.

The chain carries TRBV7-3 and TRBJ2-1; D may be TRBD1 (6 bases). The germline CDR1 and CDR2 sequences are SGHTA and FQGTGA. V was cut by 0 bases and J by 8 bases, with 11 bases left in between. This CDR3 spans 14 amino acids. In DNA form, the CDR3 reads TGTGCCAGCAGCTTAACCCAGGGGACCTATGAGCAGTTCTTC. This sequence encodes CASSLTQGTYEQFF.

This sequence joins TRBV10-2 and TRBJ2-5, with no clear D. In germline, CDR1 is WSHSY, CDR2 SAAADI. Trimming cost V 4 bases and J 0 bases, with 6 bases left between them. The CDR3 has 13 residues. The CDR3 DNA is TGCGCCAGCAGTGGCGACTACCAAGAGACCCAGTACTTC. This translates into CASSGDYQETQYF.

The chain couples TRBV5-1 to TRBJ1-1, with 7 bases that match TRBD1. Germline V CDR1 and CDR2: SGHRS, YFSETQ. J lost 3 bases, V lost 4 bases, and 9 bases had no gene match. The CDR3 has 15 amino acids. CDR3 in DNA: TGCGCCAGCAGCAAATCCGGGACAGCAGACACTGAAGCTTTCTTT. Translated, it gives CASSKSGTADTEAFF.

V usage is TRBV3-1 (or the pseudogene TRBV3-2) and J usage is TRBJ2-1, with TRBD1 identical over 9 bases. Germline V gives CDR1 LGHDT, CDR2 YNNKEL (reference sequence). The CDR3 sequence is 15 residues long. J was trimmed by 3 bases and V by 4 bases; bases with no gene match: 4. The CDR3 nucleotides read TGTGCCAGCAGCCTAGGGACAGGGTTCTACAATGAGCAGTTCTTC. As protein: CASSLGTGFYNEQFF.

The V and J genes are TRBV5-1 and TRBJ1-4; D might be TRBD1 (5 bases). Germline V lookup: CDR1 SGHRS, CDR2 YFSETQ. V lost 2 bases, J lost 2 bases, and 10 bases lay in between. CDR3 size: 15 residues. The CDR3 loop is CASSFYGGTNEKLFF. Here the CDR3 DNA reads TGCGCCAGCAGCTTCTACGGGGGTACTAATGAAAAACTGTTTTTT.

This clone has a handful of counts. The rearrangement joins TRBV14 to TRBJ1-3; 8 bases are a match to TRBD1. J lost 2 bases, V lost 4 bases, and 1 base had no gene match. The germline gives CDR1 SGHDN, CDR2 FVKESK. There are 14 residues in the CDR3. In nucleotides, the CDR3 is TGTGCCAGCAGCCGGGGACAGGCTGGAAACACCATATATTTT. The encoded protein is CASSRGQAGNTIYF.

V is TRBV12-3 or TRBV12-4 and J is TRBJ2-7; D unclear. The V and J ends lost 3 bases and 4 bases respectively, with 10 bases between them. The CDR3 sequence is 13 residues long. CDR3 DNA sequence: TGTGCCAGCAGTTTCGAGAATTTTTACGAGCAGTACTTC. This sequence encodes CASSFENFYEQYF.

The gene calls are TRBV5-1 and TRBJ2-7; TRBD2 matches 15 bases. CDR1 and CDR2 from the germline V gene are SGHRS and YFSETQ. V shed 3 bases, J shed 6 bases, and the junction held 4 bases outside the gene matches. The CDR3 is made up of 15 amino acids. CDR3 region: CASSSGLAGGPEQYF. The CDR3 DNA is TGCGCCAGCAGCTCTGGACTAGCGGGGGGGCCCGAGCAGTACTTC.

The genes are TRBV5-8 and TRBJ2-1; D may be TRBD2 (7 bases). V shed 0 bases and J shed 10 bases, with 11 bases lying between them. Germline-derived CDR1 and CDR2 are SGHTS and YDEGEE. The CDR3 runs 13 residues. The CDR3 here is CASSLVRGGEQFF. In nucleotides, the CDR3 is TGTGCCAGCAGCTTGGTCAGGGGAGGGGAGCAGTTCTTC. Variable domain in full (rest from reference TRBV5-8 and TRBJ2-1): EAGVTQSPTHLIKTRGQQATLRCSPISGHTSVYWYQQALGLGLQFLLWYDEGEERNRGNFPPRFSGRQFPNYSSELNVNALELEDSALYLCASSLVRGGEQFFGPGTRLTVL.

The genes are TRBV23-1 and TRBJ1-2; D is unclear. TRBV23-1 is labeled an ORF, and its function is uncertain. V lost 4 bases, J lost 5 bases, and 14 bases lay in between. This CDR3 contains 14 residues. The DNA of the CDR3 is TGCGCCAGCAGTCGGCAGGAATTTCTTTATGGCTACACCTTC. Its protein is CASSRQEFLYGYTF.

This chain connects TRBV5-1 to TRBJ2-5; the D gene is possibly TRBD1 (6 bases). Germline values: CDR1 SGHRS, CDR2 YFSETQ. V lost 3 bases and J 5 bases, leaving 14 bases between the germline ends. The CDR3 consists of 14 residues. The CDR3: CASSWGPGEETQYF. In DNA, the CDR3 is TGCGCCAGCAGCTGGGGGCCAGGGGAGGAGACCCAGTACTTC.

The chain recombines TRBV9 with TRBJ2-2; TRBD1 is a possible D gene (5 bases). The germline V and J ends were trimmed by 3 bases and 0 bases, with 15 bases remaining between them. This CDR3 is built from 17 residues. CDR1 and CDR2 (germline): SGDLS, YYNGEE. For the CDR3, the DNA is TGTGCCAGCAGCGCCCCGCAGGGTACTTCGAACACCGGGGAGCTGTTTTTT. Residues: CASSAPQGTSNTGELFF.